Below are 25 T cell receptor beta chains sequenced from a single sample in a study of cytomegalovirus exposure and HLA in healthy donors. Clones were read by immunoSEQ multiplex PCR, and TCRdb kept only the in-frame ones, dropping some. This table holds around 190,000 clones, approximately 86% found once. The material sequenced was PBMCs. Receptor source: a man between 25 and 39 years old in good health and CMV-seropositive.

This clone has just a few counts. The chain recombines TRBV5-4 with TRBJ1-6, with 7 bases aligning to TRBD1. Germline V gene sequence: CDR1 SGHNT, CDR2 YYREEE (reference sequence). Unmatched junction bases numbered 10, after V lost 4 bases and J lost 9 bases. The CDR3 totals 15 residues. CDR3 sequence (DNA): TGTGCCAGCAGCCGGTGGACAGGAATTTCTTCACCCCTCCACTTT. Its protein is CASSRWTGISSPLHF.

J is TRBJ2-7 and V is TRBV29-1; TRBD1 matches 7 bases. The CDR3 runs to 15 residues. V was pared by 0 bases and J by 1 base, with 6 bases of the junction left unmatched. Germline lookup yields CDR1 SQVTM and CDR2 ANQGSEA. Here the CDR3 DNA reads TGCAGCGTTGAAGATGCCGGGACAGAATCCTACGAGCAGTACTTC. Translating gives CSVEDAGTESYEQYF.

CDR3 DNA sequence: TGTGCCAGCAGCTTAGAGGGGACAGGGGCTCGCGAGACCCAGTACTTC. It codes for CASSLEGTGARETQYF. The chain combines TRBV13 with TRBJ2-5, with 10 positions matching TRBD1. CDR1 is PRHDT and CDR2 is FYEKMQ in the germline V gene (reference sequence). The ends lost 1 base at V and 5 bases at J; junction bases unmatched: 7. The CDR3 is 16 residues long.

There are many counts of this clone. This chain connects TRBV7-2 to TRBJ2-1, with TRBD2 matching over 10 bases. CDR3 length equals 15 residues. The V segment lost 5 bases and the J segment 4 bases; nucleotides outside the gene matches: 5. Germline loops: CDR1 SGHTA, CDR2 FQGNSA. The CDR3 region is CASSESGGAYNEQFF. The CDR3 coding sequence is TGTGCCAGCAGCGAAAGCGGGGGGGCTTACAATGAGCAGTTCTTC.

The chain uses TRBV5-1 and TRBJ2-5, with a possible D match to TRBD1 (6 bases). The CDR3 has 17 amino acids. Germline loops: CDR1 SGHRS, CDR2 YFSETQ. Trimming shortened V by 0 bases and J by 6 bases, and 21 bases separated the two germline ends. CDR3 sequence (DNA): TGCGCCAGCAGCTTGGGAGGGGGTCGACTCGTCATGAAGACCCAGTACTTC. Protein sequence: CASSLGGGRLVMKTQYF.

V and J are TRBV28 and TRBJ1-5; TRBD1 might be the D (5 bases). Germline V gene lookup returns CDR1 MDHEN and CDR2 SYDVKM. With 6 bases removed from V and 1 base from J, the gap between germline ends came to 25 bases. CDR3 length: 19 residues. The CDR3 spells CASSIHLGWTGGSNQPQHF. The CDR3 nucleotides are TGTGCCAGCAGCATTCACCTGGGTTGGACGGGGGGGAGCAATCAGCCCCAGCATTTT. Based on the CDR3 plus reference TRBV28 and TRBJ1-5, the full variable domain is DVKVTQSSRYLVKRTGEKVFLECVQDMDHENMFWYRQDPGLGLRLIYFSYDVKMKEKGDIPEGYSVSREKKERFSLILESASTNQTSMYLCASSIHLGWTGGSNQPQHFGDGTRLSIL.

V gene TRBV9 combines with J gene TRBJ2-3; 8 bases agree with TRBD2. The CDR3 is 15 residues long. Germline values: CDR1 SGDLS, CDR2 YYNGEE. V lost 3 bases to trimming and J lost 3 bases; unmatched junction nucleotides: 6. The CDR3 nucleotides are TGTGCCAGCAGCGCCCGAGCTAGCGGGACAGATACGCAGTATTTT. This translates into CASSARASGTDTQYF.

This clone has a count of ten or more. Other DNA sequences in the same sample also yield this CDR3. The chain has TRBV6-5 and TRBJ1-1; D ambiguous. The germline CDR1 and CDR2 sequences are MNHEY and SVGAGI. V was shortened by 2 bases and J by 4 bases, with 5 bases between the two germline ends. The CDR3 spans 12 residues. CDR3: CASSYAGTEAFF. In DNA, the CDR3 is TGTGCCAGCAGTTACGCGGGCACTGAAGCTTTCTTT.

The rearrangement joins TRBV27 to TRBJ1-2; 7 bases match TRBD1. From germline, CDR1 is MNHEY and CDR2 SMNVEV (reference sequence). The V gene end was trimmed by 5 bases and the J gene end by 5 bases; junction bases not matched to a gene: 14. This CDR3 is 16 amino acids long. The CDR3 loop is CASSPRSGDSEYGYTF. In DNA, the CDR3 is TGTGCCAGCAGTCCCCGTTCCGGGGACAGTGAATATGGCTACACCTTC.

A remark on this clone: Compared with germline, one end of the junction differs, possibly owing to a read error. The chain employs TRBV2 and TRBJ2-3, with 7 bases fitting TRBD1. The CDR3 contains 12 residues. Germline loops: CDR1 SNHLY, CDR2 FYNNEI. The CDR3 bases are TGTGCCAGCGGCAGGGGGACAGCTACGCAGTATTTT. It is translated as CASGRGTATQYF.

The sample holds many counts of this clone. The rearrangement links TRBV27 to TRBJ2-3; 7 nucleotides match TRBD1. J lost 5 bases, V lost 7 bases, and 6 bases had no gene match. Germline assignment: CDR1 MNHEY and CDR2 SMNVEV (reference sequence). The CDR3 spans 13 residues. Here the CDR3 DNA reads TGTGCCAGCAACCCGACAGGGATAGATACGCAGTATTTT. Translated: CASNPTGIDTQYF.

This sequence joins TRBV27 and TRBJ1-1; TRBD1 is a possible D gene (5 bases). The CDR3 has 15 residues. V shed 10 bases and J shed 0 bases, with 18 bases lying between them. Germline CDR1 is MNHEY and CDR2 is SMNVEV (reference sequence). CDR3 amino acids: CATAAQGPMNTEAFF. CDR3 DNA sequence: TGTGCCACCGCGGCGCAGGGTCCTATGAACACTGAAGCTTTCTTT.

This rearrangement joins TRBV6-6 to TRBJ2-1, with D possibly called TRBD1 or TRBD2 (5 bases each). This CDR3 region has 14 residues. Deletions cut 0 bases from V and 9 bases from J, with 12 bases between. Per germline, CDR1 MNHNY and CDR2 SVGAGI (reference sequence). CDR3 nucleotide sequence: TGTGCCAGCAGTTACTCTTTTTTTGGGGGTGAGCAGTTCTTC. Amino acid sequence: CASSYSFFGGEQFF.

This chain uses TRBV27 with TRBJ2-7, with 11 bases fitting TRBD1. Trimming at V came to 3 bases and at J to 4 bases, leaving 8 bases not matched to a gene. This CDR3 has 16 residues. CDR1 is MNHEY and CDR2 is SMNVEV in the germline V gene (reference sequence). CDR3 sequence (DNA): TGTGCCAGCAGTTTCTCCACAGGACAGGGGGCGTACGAGCAGTACTTC. Its translation is CASSFSTGQGAYEQYF.

The sample holds one count of this clone. This chain connects TRBV10-2 to TRBJ1-1; D not certain. This CDR3 contains 12 residues. V was cut by 8 bases and J by 6 bases, with 13 bases left in between. The V gene's germline CDR1 is WSHSY and CDR2 SAAADI. CDR3 sequence: CASGPGSSEAFF. CDR3 sequence (DNA): TGCGCCAGCGGACCGGGGAGTTCTGAAGCTTTCTTT.

This clone has a single count. The chain employs TRBV27 and TRBJ2-5, with D tentatively TRBD2 (7 bases). Germline V gives CDR1 MNHEY, CDR2 SMNVEV (reference sequence). Between the trimmed V and J ends, which lost 3 bases and 4 bases, there was a span of 15 bases. This CDR3 comprises 15 residues. The CDR3 bases are TGTGCCAGCAGTTTGGGAGGGGGGGTAGGAGAGACCCAGTACTTC. Protein sequence: CASSLGGGVGETQYF.

The V gene is TRBV28, the J gene TRBJ1-2, with 9 bases identical to TRBD1. V was pared by 5 bases and J by 3 bases, with 10 bases of the junction left unmatched. The CDR3 sequence is 16 residues long. The V gene's germline CDR1 is MDHEN and CDR2 SYDVKM. CDR3 sequence (DNA): TGTGCCAGCAGTCCAAAAACTGGGACAGGGCACTATGGCTACACCTTC. Its translation: CASSPKTGTGHYGYTF.

The CDR3 protein is CASSALDRSYEQYF. The DNA for the CDR3 is TGTGCCAGCAGCGCATTGGACAGGTCCTACGAGCAGTACTTC. The chain uses TRBV11-3 and TRBJ2-7; TRBD1 agrees at 7 bases. With 5 bases clipped from V and 1 base from J, the junction kept 5 bases outside the gene matches. Germline CDR1 SGHNT, CDR2 YENEEA. The CDR3 has 14 amino acids.

The chain is built from TRBV10-3 and TRBJ2-7; 8 bases agree with TRBD2. CDR1 is ENHRY and CDR2 is SYGVKD in the germline V gene. The CDR3 loop spans 13 amino acids. With 11 bases clipped from V and 1 base from J, the junction kept 7 bases outside the gene matches. CDR3 region: CASGASGSYEQYF. CDR3 bases: TGTGCCTCCGGGGCTAGCGGGTCCTACGAGCAGTACTTC.

The chain uses TRBV5-1 and TRBJ1-4; 7 positions agree with TRBD1. Trimming took 4 bases from V and 8 from J; bases not matched to a gene: 5. This CDR3 comprises 13 residues. The V gene's germline CDR1 is SGHRS and CDR2 YFSETQ. This chain's CDR3 is CASSGGTVEKLFF. DNA for the CDR3: TGCGCCAGCAGCGGGGGGACAGTCGAAAAACTGTTTTTT.

The table lists this clone with a count of one. This chain links TRBV11-2 with TRBJ2-5; 7 bases are shared with TRBD2. V gave up 6 bases and J gave up 4 bases; unmatched junction bases: 8. This CDR3 comprises 14 residues. Germline V lookup: CDR1 SGHAT, CDR2 FQNNGV. The CDR3 DNA sequence: TGTGCCAGCAGTTTTGGACTAGGTGGAGAGACCCAGTACTTC. This sequence encodes CASSFGLGGETQYF.

The chain uses TRBV30 and TRBJ1-5, with 7 nucleotides matching TRBD1. This CDR3 comprises 14 residues. Germline trimming cut 3 bases from V and 4 bases from J; bases unmatched to any gene: 6. From germline, CDR1 is GTSNPN and CDR2 SVGIG (reference sequence). The CDR3 loop reads CAWSANRGNQPQHF. CDR3 DNA sequence: TGTGCCTGGAGCGCTAACAGGGGTAATCAGCCCCAGCATTTT. The whole variable domain, filled in from reference TRBV30 and TRBJ1-5, reads SQTIHQWPATLVQPVGSPLSLECTVEGTSNPNLYWYRQAAGRGLQLLFYSVGIGQISSEVPQNLSASRPQDRQFILSSKKLLLSDSGFYLCAWSANRGNQPQHFGDGTRLSIL.

The CDR3 nucleotides are TGTGCCAGCAGCCCAGGGAACACCGGGGAGCTGTTTTTT. Translating it yields CASSPGNTGELFF. This chain uses TRBV11-3 with TRBJ2-2; D remains ambiguous. Deletions cut 5 bases from V and 1 base from J, with 5 bases between. The CDR3 runs 13 residues. Germline CDR1 and CDR2: SGHNT and YENEEA.

The chain is built from TRBV5-1 and TRBJ2-1; D is perhaps TRBD1 (6 bases). V gave up 8 bases and J gave up 8 bases, with 14 bases separating them. Germline V gene lookup returns CDR1 SGHRS and CDR2 YFSETQ. There are 12 residues in the CDR3. The DNA of the CDR3 is TGCGCCAGTTCCCTACAGGGCCATGAGCAGTTCTTC. It specifies CASSLQGHEQFF.

This clone was detected many times. V gene TRBV7-9 combines with J gene TRBJ2-3, with a possible D match to TRBD1 (5 bases). V lost 4 bases and J lost 5, with 13 bases in between. There are 14 residues in the CDR3. Germline V gives CDR1 SEHNR, CDR2 FQNEAQ (reference sequence). The CDR3 region is CASSWAGSVDTQYF. CDR3 nucleotide sequence: TGTGCCAGCAGCTGGGCAGGGTCGGTAGATACGCAGTATTTT. The variable domain in full, completed from reference TRBV7-9 and TRBJ2-3, reads DTGVSQNPRHKITKRGQNVTFRCDPISEHNRLYWYRQTLGQGPEFLTYFQNEAQLEKSRLLSDRFSAERPKGSFSTLEIQRTEQGDSAMYLCASSWAGSVDTQYFGPGTRLTVL.